The 15 T cell receptor beta chains listed next were all sequenced from one sample in a study of OX40 agonist ivuxolimab in advanced cancers. The repertoire was sequenced with immunoSEQ multiplex PCR; TCRdb's copy has only in-frame clones and lacks some. The table records roughly 100,000 clones, approximately 93% of them present only once. The sequencing here drew on CD4+ or CD8+ T cells sorted from blood, taken in a trial of the OX40 agonist ivuxolimab. The receptors come from an adult with an advanced solid tumor such as melanoma, head and neck, liver or kidney cancer.

The chain has TRBV5-1 and TRBJ2-2; D not certain. This CDR3 spans 12 amino acids. Deletions cut 0 bases from V and 6 bases from J, with 3 bases between. Germline CDR1 is SGHRS and CDR2 is YFSETQ. CDR3 region: CASSLEAGELFF. CDR3 DNA sequence: TGCGCCAGCAGCTTGGAGGCCGGGGAGCTGTTTTTT.

The chain is built from TRBV19 and TRBJ2-5; 9 bases line up with TRBD1. The ends lost 10 bases at V and 5 bases at J; junction bases unmatched: 14. Germline V gene data show CDR1 as LNHDA and CDR2 as SQIVND (reference sequence). The CDR3 is made up of 15 amino acids. CDR3 coding DNA: TGTGCCACCAGGGGGCTGGACAGGGGAGGGGAGACCCAGTACTTC. Amino acids: CATRGLDRGGETQYF.

The V call is TRBV28, the J call TRBJ2-1; 7 bases agree with TRBD2. V was pared by 6 bases and J by 4 bases, with 9 bases of the junction left unmatched. The CDR3 has 15 residues. Germline CDR1 MDHEN, CDR2 SYDVKM. This CDR3 is CASRSSGLNYNEQFF. The CDR3 coding sequence is TGTGCCAGCAGATCTTCGGGACTAAATTACAATGAGCAGTTCTTC. Supplemented by reference TRBV28 and TRBJ2-1, the full variable domain reads DVKVTQSSRYLVKRTGEKVFLECVQDMDHENMFWYRQDPGLGLRLIYFSYDVKMKEKGDIPEGYSVSREKKERFSLILESASTNQTSMYLCASRSSGLNYNEQFFGPGTRLTVL.

In its sample, this clone was seen once. This chain uses TRBV5-1 with TRBJ2-3; 9 bases are a match to TRBD2. The germline V gene has CDR1 SGHRS and CDR2 YFSETQ. Trimming at V came to 3 bases and at J to 4 bases, leaving 9 bases not matched to a gene. The CDR3 loop spans 16 amino acids. CDR3 amino acids: CASSWSPGLASDTQYF. In nucleotides, the CDR3 is TGCGCCAGCAGCTGGTCTCCGGGACTAGCTTCAGATACGCAGTATTTT.

This sequence joins TRBV29-1 and TRBJ2-3, with 7 bases fitting TRBD1. Germline loops: CDR1 SQVTM, CDR2 ANQGSEA. The junction had 4 bases not matched to a gene; V was cut back by 7 bases and J by 3 bases. This CDR3 is built from 12 residues. The CDR3 loop reads CSGRQGTDTQYF. CDR3 nucleotides: TGCAGCGGGAGACAGGGTACAGATACGCAGTATTTT.

V is TRBV5-1 and J is TRBJ2-5; 11 positions match TRBD2. CDR1 and CDR2 (germline): SGHRS, YFSETQ. The CDR3 totals 15 residues. The J segment lost 5 bases and the V segment lost 2 bases, leaving 5 bases of the junction unmatched. The CDR3 loop is CASSLGTSGSETQYF. The DNA for the CDR3 is TGCGCCAGCAGCTTAGGCACTAGCGGGAGTGAGACCCAGTACTTC.

J is TRBJ2-3 and V is TRBV11-3, with D perhaps matching TRBD1 or TRBD2 (5 bases each). The germline V gene encodes CDR1 SGHNT and CDR2 YENEEA. This CDR3 spans 14 amino acids. Trimming left V 2 bases short and J 8 bases short, with 14 bases between. Written as DNA, the CDR3 is TGTGCCAGCAGCTTAAGTCGGGGCGCAGGTACGCAGTATTTT. Protein product: CASSLSRGAGTQYF.

The gene calls are TRBV4-2 and TRBJ2-1; D uncertain. This CDR3 has 12 residues. V shed 3 bases and J shed 4 bases, with 4 bases lying between them. Looked up from germline, CDR1 is LGHNA and CDR2 is YNFKEQ. The CDR3 nucleotides are TGTGCCAGCAGCCAGCTATACAATGAGCAGTTCTTC. Translating gives CASSQLYNEQFF.

The gene calls are TRBV4-2 and TRBJ2-7, with 9 bases lining up with TRBD2. The V and J ends lost 1 base and 5 bases, in that order; junction bases with no gene match: 9. This CDR3 is 16 amino acids long. Germline values: CDR1 LGHNA, CDR2 YNFKEQ. DNA for the CDR3: TGTGCCAGCAGCCAAGGAGTTAGCGGGGGTAGTCACGAGCAGTACTTC. Amino acid sequence: CASSQGVSGGSHEQYF.

This clone has only one observation. V and J are TRBV28 and TRBJ2-3, with no clear D. Germline CDR1 MDHEN, CDR2 SYDVKM. V dropped 1 base and J dropped 4 bases, with 15 bases sitting between them. The CDR3 is 16 residues long. DNA for the CDR3: TGTGCCAGCAGTTTATCAGGTTTGGGTTTCGCAGATACGCAGTATTTT. Protein: CASSLSGLGFADTQYF. Looking up the rest from reference TRBV28 and TRBJ2-3 gives the full variable domain: DVKVTQSSRYLVKRTGEKVFLECVQDMDHENMFWYRQDPGLGLRLIYFSYDVKMKEKGDIPEGYSVSREKKERFSLILESASTNQTSMYLCASSLSGLGFADTQYFGPGTRLTVL.

V usage is TRBV28 and J usage is TRBJ1-2; D call uncertain. CDR3 length equals 12 residues. The V and J ends lost 7 bases and 5 bases respectively, with 11 bases between them. Looked up from germline, CDR1 is MDHEN and CDR2 is SYDVKM. The CDR3 reads CASKRARYGYTF. DNA of the CDR3: TGTGCCAGCAAGCGGGCCCGGTATGGCTACACCTTC.

The chain uses TRBV5-1 and TRBJ2-5; 7 bases match TRBD1. With V trimmed by 3 bases and J by 2 bases, 7 bases remained unmatched. CDR1 is SGHRS and CDR2 is YFSETQ in the germline V gene. CDR3 length: 15 amino acids. For the CDR3, the DNA is TGCGCCAGCAGCTGGGTGGGACAGAATCAAGAGACCCAGTACTTC. Translation: CASSWVGQNQETQYF.

The V and J genes are TRBV27 and TRBJ1-6; D gene unclear. Trimming took off 4 bases at V and 6 bases at J, with 7 bases between the two ends. Germline assignment: CDR1 MNHEY and CDR2 SMNVEV (reference sequence). The CDR3 has 13 residues. The CDR3 DNA is TGTGCCAGCAGTTCGGATATTAATTCACCCCTCCACTTT. Translation gives CASSSDINSPLHF.

This clone was detected only once. This sequence joins TRBV15 and TRBJ1-2, with D unresolved. From germline, CDR1 is LNHNV and CDR2 YYDKDF (reference sequence). The CDR3 spans 14 residues. Trimming took 1 base from V and 6 from J, leaving 12 bases between them. The CDR3 DNA follows: TGTGCCACCAGCAGAGCGGCGGACTCGGATGGCTACACCTTC. This encodes CATSRAADSDGYTF.

The J gene is TRBJ2-1, the V gene TRBV7-8; 13 positions agree with TRBD2. Germline V CDR1 and CDR2: SGHVS, FQNEAQ. This CDR3 has 16 residues. The V segment lost 5 bases and the J segment 2 bases; nucleotides outside the gene matches: 3. This CDR3 is CASSKGLAGPYNEQFF. The CDR3 DNA reads TGTGCCAGCAGCAAGGGACTAGCGGGACCCTACAATGAGCAGTTCTTC.